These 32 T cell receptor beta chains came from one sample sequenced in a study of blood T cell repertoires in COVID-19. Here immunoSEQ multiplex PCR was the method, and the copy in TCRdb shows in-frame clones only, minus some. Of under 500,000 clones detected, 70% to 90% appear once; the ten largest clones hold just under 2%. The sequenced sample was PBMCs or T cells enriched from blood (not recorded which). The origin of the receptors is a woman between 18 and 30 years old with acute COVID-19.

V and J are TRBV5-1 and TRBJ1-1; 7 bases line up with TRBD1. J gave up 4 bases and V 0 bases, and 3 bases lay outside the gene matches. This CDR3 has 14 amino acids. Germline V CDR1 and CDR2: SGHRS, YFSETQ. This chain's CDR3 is CASSLGGQTTEAFF. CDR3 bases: TGCGCCAGCAGCTTGGGGGGACAGACCACTGAAGCTTTCTTT.

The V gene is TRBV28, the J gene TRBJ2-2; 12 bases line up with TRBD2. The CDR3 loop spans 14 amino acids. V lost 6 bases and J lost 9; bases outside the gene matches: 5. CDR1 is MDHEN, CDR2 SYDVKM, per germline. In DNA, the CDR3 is TGTGCCAGCAGACAGACTAGCGGGAGATGGGAGCTGTTTTTT. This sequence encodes CASRQTSGRWELFF.

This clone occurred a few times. CDR3 residues: CASSPGVLNNGYTF. DNA of the CDR3: TGTGCCAGCAGCCCCGGGGTACTAAATAATGGCTACACCTTC. The V and J genes are TRBV7-9 and TRBJ1-2; D gene uncertain. This CDR3 comprises 14 residues. Germline CDR1 is SEHNR and CDR2 is FQNEAQ (reference sequence). Trimming pared 5 bases from V and 6 bases from J, leaving 16 bases between.

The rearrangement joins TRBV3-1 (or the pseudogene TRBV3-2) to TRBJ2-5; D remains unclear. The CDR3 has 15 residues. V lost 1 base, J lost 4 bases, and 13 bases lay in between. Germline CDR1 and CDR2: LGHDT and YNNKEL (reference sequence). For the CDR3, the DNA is TGTGCCAGCAGCCAAGTAGGCAGGAATGGAGAGACCCAGTACTTC. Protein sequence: CASSQVGRNGETQYF.

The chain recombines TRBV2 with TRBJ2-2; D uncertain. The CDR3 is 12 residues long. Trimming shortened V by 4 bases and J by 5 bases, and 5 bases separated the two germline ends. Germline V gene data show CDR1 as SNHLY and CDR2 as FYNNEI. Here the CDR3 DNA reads TGTGCCAGCAGTGGAGTTACCGGGGAGCTGTTTTTT. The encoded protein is CASSGVTGELFF.

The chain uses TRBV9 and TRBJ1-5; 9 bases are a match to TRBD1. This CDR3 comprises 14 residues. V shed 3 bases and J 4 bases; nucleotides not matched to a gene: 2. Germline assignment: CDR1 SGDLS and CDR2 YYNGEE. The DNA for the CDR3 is TGTGCCAGCAGCGGGGGGACAGGGAATCAGCCCCAGCATTTT. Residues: CASSGGTGNQPQHF. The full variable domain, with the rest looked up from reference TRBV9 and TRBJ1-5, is DSGVTQTPKHLITATGQRVTLRCSPRSGDLSVYWYQQSLDQGLQFLIQYYNGEERAKGNILERFSAQQFPDLHSELNLSSLELGDSALYFCASSGGTGNQPQHFGDGTRLSIL.

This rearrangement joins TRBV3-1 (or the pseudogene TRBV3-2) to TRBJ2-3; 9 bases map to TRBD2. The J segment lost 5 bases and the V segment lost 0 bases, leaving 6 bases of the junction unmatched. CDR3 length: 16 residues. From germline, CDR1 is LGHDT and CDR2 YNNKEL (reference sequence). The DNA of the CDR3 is TGTGCCAGCAGCCAAGATCGCGCGGGAGGGGGAGATACGCAGTATTTT. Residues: CASSQDRAGGGDTQYF.

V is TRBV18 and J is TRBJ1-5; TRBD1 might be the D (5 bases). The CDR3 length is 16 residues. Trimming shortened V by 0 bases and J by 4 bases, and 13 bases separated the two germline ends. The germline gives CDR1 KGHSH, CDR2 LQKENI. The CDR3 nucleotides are TGTGCCAGCTCACCACCCCAGGGCCGTACTAATCAGCCCCAGCATTTT. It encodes CASSPPQGRTNQPQHF.

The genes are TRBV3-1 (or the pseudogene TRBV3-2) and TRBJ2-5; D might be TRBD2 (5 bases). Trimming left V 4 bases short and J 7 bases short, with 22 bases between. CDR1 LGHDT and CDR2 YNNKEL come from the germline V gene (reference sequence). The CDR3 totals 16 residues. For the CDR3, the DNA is TGTGCCAGCAGCCCGCGTTCGACCGTCCAGGCGGGGACCCAGTACTTC. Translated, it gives CASSPRSTVQAGTQYF.

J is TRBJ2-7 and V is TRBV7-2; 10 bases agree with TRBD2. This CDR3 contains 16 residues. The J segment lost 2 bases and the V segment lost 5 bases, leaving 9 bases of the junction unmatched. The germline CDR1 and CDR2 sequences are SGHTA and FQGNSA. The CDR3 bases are TGTGCCAGCAGCGCCTCACCACTAGCGGGAACCTACGAGCAGTACTTC. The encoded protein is CASSASPLAGTYEQYF.

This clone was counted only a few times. The CDR3 region is CASSQQISGNTIYF. The DNA for the CDR3 is TGTGCCAGCAGTCAACAAATCTCTGGAAACACCATATATTTT. The chain combines TRBV14 with TRBJ1-3; D gene ambiguous. Germline V lookup: CDR1 SGHDN, CDR2 FVKESK. The V end was cut by 6 bases, the J end by 0 bases, with 9 bases between. This CDR3 contains 14 residues. Full variable domain (missing parts from reference TRBV14 and TRBJ1-3): EAGVTQFPSHSVIEKGQTVTLRCDPISGHDNLYWYRRVMGKEIKFLLHFVKESKQDESGMPNNRFLAERTGGTYSTLKVQPAELEDSGVYFCASSQQISGNTIYFGEGSWLTVV.

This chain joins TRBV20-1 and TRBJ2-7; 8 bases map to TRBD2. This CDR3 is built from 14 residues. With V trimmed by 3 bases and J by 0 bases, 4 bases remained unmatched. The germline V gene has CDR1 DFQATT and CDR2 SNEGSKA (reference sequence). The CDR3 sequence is CSASGTRSSYEQYF. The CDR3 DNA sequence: TGCAGTGCTAGTGGGACTAGAAGCTCCTACGAGCAGTACTTC.

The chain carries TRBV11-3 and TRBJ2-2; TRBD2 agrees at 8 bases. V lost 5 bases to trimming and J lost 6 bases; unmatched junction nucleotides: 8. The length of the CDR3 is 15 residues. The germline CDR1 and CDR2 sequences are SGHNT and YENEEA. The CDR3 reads CASSRGLVGSGELFF. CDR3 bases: TGTGCCAGCAGCCGGGGACTAGTAGGTTCCGGGGAGCTGTTTTTT. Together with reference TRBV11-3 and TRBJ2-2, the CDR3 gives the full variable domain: EAGVVQSPRYKIIEKKQPVAFWCNPISGHNTLYWYLQNLGQGPELLIRYENEEAVDDSQLPKDRFSAERLKGVDSTLKIQPAELGDSAVYLCASSRGLVGSGELFFGEGSRLTVL.

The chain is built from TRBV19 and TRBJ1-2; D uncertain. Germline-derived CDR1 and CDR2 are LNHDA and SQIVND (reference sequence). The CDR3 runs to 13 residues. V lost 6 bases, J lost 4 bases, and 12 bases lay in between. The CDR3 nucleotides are TGTGCCAGTAGCGCCGGGGAAACCTATGGCTACACCTTC. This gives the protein CASSAGETYGYTF.

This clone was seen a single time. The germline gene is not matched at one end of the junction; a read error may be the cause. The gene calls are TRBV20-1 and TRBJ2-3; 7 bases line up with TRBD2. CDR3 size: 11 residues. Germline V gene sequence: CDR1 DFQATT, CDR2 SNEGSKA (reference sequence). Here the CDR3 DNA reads TGCAGTGCTAACGCTGGGACTACCGGGAATTTT. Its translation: CSANAGTTGNF.

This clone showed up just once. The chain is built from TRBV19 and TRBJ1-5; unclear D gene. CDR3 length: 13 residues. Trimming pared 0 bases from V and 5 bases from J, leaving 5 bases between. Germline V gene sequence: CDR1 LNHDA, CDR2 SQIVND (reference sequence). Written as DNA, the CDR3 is TGTGCCAGTAGTATAGAAGTAGATCAGCCCCAGCATTTT. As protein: CASSIEVDQPQHF.

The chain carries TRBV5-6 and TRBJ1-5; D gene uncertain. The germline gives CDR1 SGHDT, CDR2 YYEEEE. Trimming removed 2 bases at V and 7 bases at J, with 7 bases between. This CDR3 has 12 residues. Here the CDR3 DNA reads TGTGCCAGCAGCTTCCGGGAACAGCCCCAGCATTTT. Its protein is CASSFREQPQHF.

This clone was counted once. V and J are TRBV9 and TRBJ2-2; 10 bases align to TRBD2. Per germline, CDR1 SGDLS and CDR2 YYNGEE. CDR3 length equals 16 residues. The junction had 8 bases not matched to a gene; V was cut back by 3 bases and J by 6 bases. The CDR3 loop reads CASSATLGLASGELFF. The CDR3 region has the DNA TGTGCCAGCAGCGCAACCCTGGGACTAGCGTCCGGGGAGCTGTTTTTT.

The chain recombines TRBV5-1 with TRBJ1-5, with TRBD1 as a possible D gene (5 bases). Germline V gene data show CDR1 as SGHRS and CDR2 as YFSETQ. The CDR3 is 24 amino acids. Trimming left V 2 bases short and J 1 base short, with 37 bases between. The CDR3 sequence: CASSLGVLGHDPVLGYRSNQPQHF. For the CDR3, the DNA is TGCGCCAGCAGCTTAGGGGTTCTCGGACACGATCCCGTACTGGGGTATAGGAGCAATCAGCCCCAGCATTTT.

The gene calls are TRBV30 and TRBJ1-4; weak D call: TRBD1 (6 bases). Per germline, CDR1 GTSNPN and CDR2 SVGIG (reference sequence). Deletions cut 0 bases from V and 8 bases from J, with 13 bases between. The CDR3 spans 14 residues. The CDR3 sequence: CAWSVTGIIEKLFF. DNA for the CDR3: TGTGCCTGGAGTGTTACAGGGATTATCGAAAAACTGTTTTTT.

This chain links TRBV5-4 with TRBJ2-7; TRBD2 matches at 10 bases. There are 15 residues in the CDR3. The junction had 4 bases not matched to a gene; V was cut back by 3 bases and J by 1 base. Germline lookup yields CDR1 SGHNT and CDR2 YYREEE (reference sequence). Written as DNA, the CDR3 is TGTGCCAGCAGCTCAAGACTAGCGGGTTCCTACGAGCAGTACTTC. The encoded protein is CASSSRLAGSYEQYF.

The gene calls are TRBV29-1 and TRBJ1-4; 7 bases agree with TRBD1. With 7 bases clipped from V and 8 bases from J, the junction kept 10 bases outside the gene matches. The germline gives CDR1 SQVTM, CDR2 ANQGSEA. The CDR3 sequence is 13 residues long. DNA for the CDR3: TGCAGCGCGAGAGGACAGGACGGCGAAAAACTGTTTTTT. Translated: CSARGQDGEKLFF.

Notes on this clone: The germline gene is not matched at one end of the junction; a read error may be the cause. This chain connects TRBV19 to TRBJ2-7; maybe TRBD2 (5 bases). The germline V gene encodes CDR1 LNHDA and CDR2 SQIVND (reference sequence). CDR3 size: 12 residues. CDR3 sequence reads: CASGIPRGEQYF. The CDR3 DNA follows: TGTGCCAGTGGTATACCCCGGGGAGAGCAGTACTTC.

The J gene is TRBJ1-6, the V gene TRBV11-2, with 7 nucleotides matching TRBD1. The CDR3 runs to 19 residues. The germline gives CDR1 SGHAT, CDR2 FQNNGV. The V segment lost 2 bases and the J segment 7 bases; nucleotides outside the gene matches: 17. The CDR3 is CASSLPIVRQGPTNSPLHF. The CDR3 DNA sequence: TGTGCCAGCAGCTTACCGATTGTCAGACAGGGACCAACCAATTCACCCCTCCACTTT.

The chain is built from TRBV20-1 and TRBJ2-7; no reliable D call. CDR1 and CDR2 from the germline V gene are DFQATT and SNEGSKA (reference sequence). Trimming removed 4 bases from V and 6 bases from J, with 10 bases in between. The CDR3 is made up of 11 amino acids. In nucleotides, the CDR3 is TGCAGTGCTAACCTAGGTTCCGAGCAGTACTTC. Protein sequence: CSANLGSEQYF.

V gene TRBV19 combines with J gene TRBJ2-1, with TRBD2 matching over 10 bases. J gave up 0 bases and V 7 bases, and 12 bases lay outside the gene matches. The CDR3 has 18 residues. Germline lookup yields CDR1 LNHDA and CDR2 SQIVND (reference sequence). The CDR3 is CASMGGQTSGFSYNEQFF. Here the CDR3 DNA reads TGTGCCAGTATGGGAGGGCAGACTAGCGGGTTCTCCTACAATGAGCAGTTCTTC.

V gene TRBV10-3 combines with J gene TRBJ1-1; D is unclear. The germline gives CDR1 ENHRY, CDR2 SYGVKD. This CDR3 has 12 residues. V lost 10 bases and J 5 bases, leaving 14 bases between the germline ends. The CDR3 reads CATDRSGTEAFF. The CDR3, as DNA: TGTGCCACCGACCGGTCAGGTACTGAAGCTTTCTTT.

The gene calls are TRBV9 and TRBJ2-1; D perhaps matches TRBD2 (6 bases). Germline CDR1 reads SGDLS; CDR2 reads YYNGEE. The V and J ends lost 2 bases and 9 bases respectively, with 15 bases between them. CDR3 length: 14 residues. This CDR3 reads CASSVTTSRGEQFF. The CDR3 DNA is TGTGCCAGCAGCGTGACGACTAGTAGGGGTGAGCAGTTCTTC.

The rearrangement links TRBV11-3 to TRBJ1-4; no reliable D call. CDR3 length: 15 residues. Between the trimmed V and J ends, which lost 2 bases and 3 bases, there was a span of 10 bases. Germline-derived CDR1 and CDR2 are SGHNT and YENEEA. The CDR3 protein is CASSLPNIANEKLFF. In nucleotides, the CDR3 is TGTGCCAGCAGCTTACCTAATATCGCTAATGAAAAACTGTTTTTT. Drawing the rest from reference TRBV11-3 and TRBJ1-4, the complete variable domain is EAGVVQSPRYKIIEKKQPVAFWCNPISGHNTLYWYLQNLGQGPELLIRYENEEAVDDSQLPKDRFSAERLKGVDSTLKIQPAELGDSAVYLCASSLPNIANEKLFFGSGTQLSVL.

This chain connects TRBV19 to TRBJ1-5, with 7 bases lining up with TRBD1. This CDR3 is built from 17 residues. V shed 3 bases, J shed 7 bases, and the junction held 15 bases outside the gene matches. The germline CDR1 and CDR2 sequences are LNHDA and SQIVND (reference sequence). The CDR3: CASSIRGGGGLDQPQHF. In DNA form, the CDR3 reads TGTGCCAGTAGTATTCGAGGCGGAGGGGGCCTCGACCAGCCCCAGCATTTT.

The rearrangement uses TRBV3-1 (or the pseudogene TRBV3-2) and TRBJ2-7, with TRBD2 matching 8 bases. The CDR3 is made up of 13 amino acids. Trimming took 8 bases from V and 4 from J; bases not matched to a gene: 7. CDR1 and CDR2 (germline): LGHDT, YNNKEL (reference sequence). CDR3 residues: CASGAGAGYEQYF. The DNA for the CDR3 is TGTGCCAGCGGAGCGGGGGCGGGATACGAGCAGTACTTC.

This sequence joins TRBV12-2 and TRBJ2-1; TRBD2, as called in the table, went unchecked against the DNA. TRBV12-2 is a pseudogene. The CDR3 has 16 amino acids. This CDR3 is CASRLARLKDYNEQFF. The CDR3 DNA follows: TGTGCAAGTCGCTTAGCGCGGTTGAAGGATTACAATGAGCAGTTCTTC.